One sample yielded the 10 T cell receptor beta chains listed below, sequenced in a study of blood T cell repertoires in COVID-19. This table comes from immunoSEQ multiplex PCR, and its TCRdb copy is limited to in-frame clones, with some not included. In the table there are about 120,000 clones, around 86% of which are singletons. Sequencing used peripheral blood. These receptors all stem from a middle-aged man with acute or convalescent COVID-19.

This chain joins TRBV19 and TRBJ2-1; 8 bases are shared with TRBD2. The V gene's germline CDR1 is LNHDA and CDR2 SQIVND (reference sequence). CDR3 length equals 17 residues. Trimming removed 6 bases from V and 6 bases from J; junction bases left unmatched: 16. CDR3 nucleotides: TGTGCCAGTAGCCGTCTTCACGGGGGGGGCGAGGGCAATGAGCAGTTCTTC. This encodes CASSRLHGGGEGNEQFF. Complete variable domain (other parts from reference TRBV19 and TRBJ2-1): DGGITQSPKYLFRKEGQNVTLSCEQNLNHDAMYWYRQDPGQGLRLIYYSQIVNDFQKGDIAEGYSVSREKKESFPLTVTSAQKNPTAFYLCASSRLHGGGEGNEQFFGPGTRLTVL.

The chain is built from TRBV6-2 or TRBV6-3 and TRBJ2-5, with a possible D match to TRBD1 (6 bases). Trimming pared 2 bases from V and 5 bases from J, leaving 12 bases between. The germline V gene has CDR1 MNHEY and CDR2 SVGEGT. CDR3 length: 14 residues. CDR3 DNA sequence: TGTGCCAGCAGTTACGCAGGGGATAGGGAGACCCAGTACTTC. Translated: CASSYAGDRETQYF.

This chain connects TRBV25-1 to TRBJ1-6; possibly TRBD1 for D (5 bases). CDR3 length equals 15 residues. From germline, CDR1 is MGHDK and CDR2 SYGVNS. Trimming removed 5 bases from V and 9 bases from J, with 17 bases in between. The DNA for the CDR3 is TGTGCCAGCAGTATCTCTCAGGGCTCCTTTTCACCCCTCCACTTT. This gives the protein CASSISQGSFSPLHF.

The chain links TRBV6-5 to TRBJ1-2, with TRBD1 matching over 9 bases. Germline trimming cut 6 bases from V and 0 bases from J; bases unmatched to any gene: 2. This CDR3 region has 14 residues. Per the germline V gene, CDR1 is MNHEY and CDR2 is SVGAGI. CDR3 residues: CASRRTGANYGYTF. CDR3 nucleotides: TGTGCCAGCAGGAGGACAGGGGCTAACTATGGCTACACCTTC.

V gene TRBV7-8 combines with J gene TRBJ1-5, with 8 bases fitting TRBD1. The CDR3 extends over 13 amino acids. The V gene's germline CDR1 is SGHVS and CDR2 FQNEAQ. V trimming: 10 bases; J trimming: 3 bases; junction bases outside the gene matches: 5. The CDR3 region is CAIGQGDNQPQHF. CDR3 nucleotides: TGTGCCATCGGACAGGGCGACAATCAGCCCCAGCATTTT.

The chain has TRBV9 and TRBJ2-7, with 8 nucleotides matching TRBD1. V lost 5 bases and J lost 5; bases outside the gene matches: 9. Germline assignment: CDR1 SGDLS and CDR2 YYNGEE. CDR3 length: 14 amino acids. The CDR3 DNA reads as TGTGCCAGCAGTGAGGGGGACAGGAAAAACGAGCAGTACTTC. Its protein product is CASSEGDRKNEQYF.

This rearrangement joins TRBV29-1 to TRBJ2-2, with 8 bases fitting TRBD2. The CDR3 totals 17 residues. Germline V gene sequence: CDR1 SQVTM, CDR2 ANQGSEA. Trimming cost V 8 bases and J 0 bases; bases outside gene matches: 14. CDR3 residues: CSIPRGSGGSNTGELFF. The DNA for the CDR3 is TGCAGCATACCCCGGGGGAGCGGGGGATCGAACACCGGGGAGCTGTTTTTT.

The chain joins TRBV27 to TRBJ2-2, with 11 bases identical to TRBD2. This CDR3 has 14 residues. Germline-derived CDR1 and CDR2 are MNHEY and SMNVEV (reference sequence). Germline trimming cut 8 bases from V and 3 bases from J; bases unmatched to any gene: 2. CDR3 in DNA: TGTGCCAGCCGGGGACTAGCGGACACCGGGGAGCTGTTTTTT. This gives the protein CASRGLADTGELFF.

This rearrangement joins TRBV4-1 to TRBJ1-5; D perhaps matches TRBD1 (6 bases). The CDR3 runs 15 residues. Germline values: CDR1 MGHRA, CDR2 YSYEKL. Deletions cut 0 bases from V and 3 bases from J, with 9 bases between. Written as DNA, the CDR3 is TGCGCCAGCAGCCAAGAGGGGGGGCCCAATCAGCCCCAGCATTTT. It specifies CASSQEGGPNQPQHF.

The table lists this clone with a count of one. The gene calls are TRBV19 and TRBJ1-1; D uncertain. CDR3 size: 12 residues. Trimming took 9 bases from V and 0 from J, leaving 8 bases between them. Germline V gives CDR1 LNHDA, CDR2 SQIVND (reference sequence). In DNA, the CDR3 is TGTGCCAGCGGTCGAGTGAACACTGAAGCTTTCTTT. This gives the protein CASGRVNTEAFF.